A single T cell receptor (beta chain) is shown here with its context. Sample-barcoded 5' priming and a J-beta primer mix drove a second PCR of about 6 to 12 cycles. TCRdb re-called the 5' RACE reads through MiXCR, storing one row per CDR3 protein. The sample yields more than 750,000 distinct CDR3 sequences, almost 30% seen once. V lost 1 base and J 3 bases, leaving 9 bases between the germline ends. Germline CDR1 and CDR2: DFQATT and SNEGSKA (reference sequence). CDR3 length: 14 amino acids. This sample is drawn from a study of blood T cells in healthy people across ages. The same sample was also used in a study of T cells of mothers and their children.

The specimen sequenced was blood. The gene calls are TRBV20-1 and TRBJ1-4; D uncertain. The receptor was derived from a woman aged 40 to 50 in good health. The CDR3 nucleotides read TGCAGTGCTAGAGGTTTCAGGCCTAATGAAAAACTGTTTTTT. This encodes CSARGFRPNEKLFF.